The present TCR beta chain was sequenced within a study of T cell repertoires in cytomegalovirus infection (dated by TCRdb to the late 2010s). A note on the overall study: Because public TCR beta signatures pointed to carriage of CMV infection together with the matching HLA type, the HLA type of each donor mattered for the analysis.

About this clonotype: What antigen it recognizes has not been identified. Base quality data are lacking; no much larger clone is found one base away.

Study-level results and caveats: The ex vivo response was dominated by HLA-C-restricted CMV-specific TCR beta clonotypes, and the single most frequent clonotype in two of eight donors was supplied by these HLA-C-restricted clonotypes. In both this cohort and an independent cohort of 300 to 450 donors, the cumulative frequency of public TCR beta family members distinguished carriers of CMV infection plus the relevant HLA type.

Sequencing was performed on an Illumina HiSeq 1500. TCRdb handled the public reads itself, with Q25 trimming in fastp and clone calling in MiXCR, and kept productive beta chains. Under each unique CDR3 protein, matching rows form one entry showing the most common genes and DNA. A total of almost 300,000 distinct CDR3 sequences appear in this sample, approximately 10% of them only once. Over 2.5% of the sample is held by the ten biggest clonotypes. Between the V and J ends, shortened by 5 bases and 6 bases respectively, the junction contains 11 bases. As encoded in the germline V gene, CDR1 is MDHEN while CDR2 is SYDVKM. The CDR3 sequence holds 13 residues, the cysteine and phenylalanine included. The only DNA kept is the CDR3, 39 bases in frame from the first base.

This TCR was sampled from a human donor in good health (CMV status not recorded). Some clones in this sample may be carry-over from other donors' samples. This sequence uses TRBV28 and TRBJ1-5; the D gene remains uncertain. The material sequenced was PBMCs. The CDR3 reads CASSAEGAQPQHF. Here is the DNA: TGTGCCAGCAGTGCCGAGGGCGCTCAGCCCCAGCATTTT.